These 29 T cell receptor beta chains originate from one sample sequenced in a study of blood T cell repertoires in COVID-19. The table came from immunoSEQ multiplex PCR; TCRdb's copy has only in-frame clones and leaves some out. The profile shows tens of thousands of clones, roughly 78% of them singletons. The sample comprised peripheral blood. Source of these receptors: a woman of 80 years or more with acute or convalescent COVID-19.

The chain uses TRBV7-8 and TRBJ1-4; maybe TRBD1 (6 bases). The CDR3 has 16 amino acids. Trimming took 5 bases from V and 0 from J, leaving 13 bases between them. Germline CDR1 is SGHVS and CDR2 is FQNEAQ. CDR3 DNA: TGTGCCAGCAGCCGCCGGGACAAATCAACTAATGAAAAACTGTTTTTT. Encoded protein: CASSRRDKSTNEKLFF.

This clone appeared a few times. This chain uses TRBV2 with TRBJ1-2; 10 bases match TRBD1. This CDR3 is built from 14 residues. Germline CDR1 SNHLY, CDR2 FYNNEI. The V segment lost 3 bases and the J segment 2 bases; nucleotides outside the gene matches: 0. CDR3 residues: CASSEGQGNYGYTF. The CDR3 bases are TGTGCCAGCAGTGAGGGACAGGGGAACTATGGCTACACCTTC.

This rearrangement joins TRBV19 to TRBJ2-7; 8 bases are a match to TRBD2. Germline values: CDR1 LNHDA, CDR2 SQIVND (reference sequence). CDR3 length: 15 residues. The ends lost 3 bases at V and 0 bases at J; junction bases unmatched: 4. Written as DNA, the CDR3 is TGTGCCAGTAGTATGACTAGCGCGAGCTCCTACGAGCAGTACTTC. This encodes CASSMTSASSYEQYF.

The chain is built from TRBV11-2 and TRBJ2-3, with TRBD2 as a possible D gene (5 bases). CDR1 and CDR2 from the germline V gene are SGHAT and FQNNGV. The length of the CDR3 is 15 residues. Trimming took off 2 bases at V and 0 bases at J, with 9 bases between the two ends. The CDR3 spells CASSLFTGSTDTQYF. In nucleotides, the CDR3 is TGTGCCAGCAGCTTATTTACGGGAAGCACAGATACGCAGTATTTT.

The V gene is TRBV7-2, the J gene TRBJ2-7; tentatively, D is TRBD2 (5 bases). The length of the CDR3 is 14 residues. CDR1 is SGHTA and CDR2 is FQGNSA in the germline V gene. V was clipped by 3 bases and J by 3 bases, with 12 bases between them. CDR3 sequence: CASSFGVGVYEQYF. DNA for the CDR3: TGTGCCAGCAGCTTCGGGGTTGGGGTCTACGAGCAGTACTTC.

This clone has a handful of counts. The V call is TRBV28, the J call TRBJ1-6; no reliable D call. V was cut by 7 bases and J by 0 bases, with 4 bases left in between. The CDR3 extends over 13 amino acids. CDR1 and CDR2 from the germline V gene are MDHEN and SYDVKM. The CDR3 nucleotides are TGTGCCAGCACCTACTCCTATAATTCACCCCTCCACTTT. This codes for CASTYSYNSPLHF.

The gene calls are TRBV21-1 and TRBJ2-3; TRBD2 reflects the table's D call only, with no check against the DNA. TRBV21-1 is reported as a pseudogene. The CDR3 runs to 23 residues. The chain's CDR3 is CASSKWGSGVNSPCKFSTDTQYF. CDR3 nucleotide sequence: TGTGCCAGCAGCAAATGGGGTAGCGGGGTCAATTCCCCTTGCAAATTTAGCACAGATACGCAGTATTTT.

This clone has a count of ten or more. The chain uses TRBV29-1 and TRBJ2-5; 10 nucleotides agree with TRBD2. CDR1 SQVTM and CDR2 ANQGSEA come from the germline V gene. The ends lost 5 bases at V and 6 bases at J; junction bases unmatched: 9. This CDR3 spans 14 amino acids. CDR3 sequence reads: CSVPLAGVGKTQYF. For the CDR3, the DNA is TGCAGCGTTCCCCTAGCGGGGGTGGGGAAGACCCAGTACTTC.

V usage is TRBV6-5 and J usage is TRBJ1-3; TRBD1 matches at 8 bases. V lost 8 bases, J lost 0 bases, and 6 bases stayed unmatched. The CDR3 totals 15 residues. CDR1 is MNHEY and CDR2 is SVGAGI in the germline V gene. The CDR3 coding sequence is TGTGCCAGCCGTCTTACAGGGGGCTCTGGAAACACCATATATTTT. Its translation is CASRLTGGSGNTIYF.

The rearrangement uses TRBV3-1 (or the pseudogene TRBV3-2) and TRBJ1-5; 8 bases match TRBD1. CDR1 and CDR2 (germline): LGHDT, YNNKEL (reference sequence). The CDR3 has 15 residues. The V segment lost 6 bases and the J segment 2 bases; nucleotides outside the gene matches: 6. The CDR3 nucleotides read TGTGCCAGCAGTGACAGGGGAGAGGGCAATCAGCCCCAGCATTTT. This translates into CASSDRGEGNQPQHF.

The rearrangement uses TRBV27 and TRBJ2-1, with D unresolved. In germline, CDR1 is MNHEY, CDR2 SMNVEV (reference sequence). V was shortened by 3 bases and J by 6 bases, with 18 bases between the two germline ends. The CDR3 is made up of 16 amino acids. CDR3 in DNA: TGTGCCAGCAGTTTGCCCCCCCCAATTCCGGTCAATGAGCAGTTCTTC. Translation gives CASSLPPPIPVNEQFF.

This chain links TRBV18 with TRBJ1-1, with D tentatively TRBD1 (6 bases). The CDR3 contains 16 residues. The V and J ends lost 3 bases and 3 bases respectively, with 17 bases between them. Germline CDR1 is KGHSH and CDR2 is LQKENI. This chain's CDR3 is CASSPPRGRGHTEAFF. The DNA for the CDR3 is TGTGCCAGCTCACCCCCGCGGGGGCGAGGTCACACTGAAGCTTTCTTT. The full variable domain, completed using reference TRBV18 and TRBJ1-1, is NAGVMQNPRHLVRRRGQEARLRCSPMKGHSHVYWYRQLPEEGLKFMVYLQKENIIDESGMPKERFSAEFPKEGPSILRIQQVVRGDSAAYFCASSPPRGRGHTEAFFGQGTRLTVV.

The chain combines TRBV3-1 (or the pseudogene TRBV3-2) with TRBJ2-3; 7 bases are shared with TRBD2. The J segment lost 7 bases and the V segment lost 1 base, leaving 5 bases of the junction unmatched. This CDR3 has 14 amino acids. The germline CDR1 and CDR2 sequences are LGHDT and YNNKEL (reference sequence). The CDR3 DNA reads TGTGCCAGCAGCCAAGTCGGGAGCGGGAATACGCAGTATTTT. Residues: CASSQVGSGNTQYF.

The chain carries TRBV18 and TRBJ2-5; D gene unclear. Trimming pared 5 bases from V and 2 bases from J, leaving 15 bases between. Germline V CDR1 and CDR2: KGHSH, LQKENI. The length of the CDR3 is 15 residues. CDR3 sequence (DNA): TGTGCCAGCTCAATCCGCACAGATTTTCAAGAGACCCAGTACTTC. It encodes CASSIRTDFQETQYF.

The V gene is TRBV5-6, the J gene TRBJ1-5, with a weak D call TRBD1 (5 bases). Germline CDR1 and CDR2: SGHDT and YYEEEE. V lost 4 bases, J lost 0 bases, and 14 bases lay in between. The CDR3 sequence is 16 residues long. The CDR3 nucleotides are TGTGCCAGCAGCCTAGGGGTGGGGTATAGCAATCAGCCCCAGCATTTT. Its translation is CASSLGVGYSNQPQHF.

V is TRBV7-2 and J is TRBJ2-5; D is perhaps TRBD2 (6 bases). In germline, CDR1 is SGHTA, CDR2 FQGNSA. V gave up 4 bases and J gave up 3 bases, with 12 bases separating them. The CDR3 has 14 residues. CDR3 in DNA: TGTGCCAGCAGCTACGGGGGAGCAAAAGAGACCCAGTACTTC. Its protein product is CASSYGGAKETQYF.

The chain carries TRBV6-5 and TRBJ2-7; 9 bases agree with TRBD2. V was clipped by 6 bases and J by 7 bases; unmatched bases: 7. There are 13 residues in the CDR3. Germline CDR1 is MNHEY and CDR2 is SVGAGI. The CDR3 reads CASRRTSVEEQYF. The DNA of the CDR3 is TGTGCCAGCAGGAGGACTAGCGTCGAGGAGCAGTACTTC.

This chain joins TRBV18 and TRBJ1-6; 12 nucleotides line up with TRBD1. V was pared by 5 bases and J by 8 bases, with 10 bases of the junction left unmatched. The length of the CDR3 is 17 residues. CDR1 is KGHSH and CDR2 is LQKENI in the germline V gene. CDR3 amino acids: CASSATGTGGLDSPLHF. The CDR3 nucleotides read TGTGCCAGCTCAGCGACCGGGACAGGGGGCCTAGATTCACCCCTCCACTTT.

This clone has only one observation. This chain links TRBV2 with TRBJ1-2; 9 positions match TRBD1. The length of the CDR3 is 14 residues. CDR1 and CDR2 from the germline V gene are SNHLY and FYNNEI. The trim removed 5 bases at V and 4 bases at J, leaving 5 bases unmatched. The CDR3: CASSSGTGSYGYTF. The CDR3 nucleotides read TGTGCCAGCAGTTCCGGGACAGGGTCCTATGGCTACACCTTC. The full variable domain, rest sourced from reference TRBV2 and TRBJ1-2, is EPEVTQTPSHQVTQMGQEVILRCVPISNHLYFYWYRQILGQKVEFLVSFYNNEISEKSEIFDDQFSVERPDGSNFTLKIRSTKLEDSAMYFCASSSGTGSYGYTFGSGTRLTVV.

The chain recombines TRBV2 with TRBJ2-5, with TRBD2 matching 8 bases. V lost 6 bases to trimming and J lost 4 bases; unmatched junction nucleotides: 7. The CDR3 spans 14 residues. Per the germline V gene, CDR1 is SNHLY and CDR2 is FYNNEI. In DNA, the CDR3 is TGTGCCAGCAGCGGGGGGGGGTGGATAGAGACCCAGTACTTC. Its protein product is CASSGGGWIETQYF.

CDR3 protein: CASSDTGYNEQFF. The CDR3 DNA is TGTGCCAGCAGCGATACAGGGTACAATGAGCAGTTCTTC. This sequence joins TRBV5-4 and TRBJ2-1; D perhaps matches TRBD1 (6 bases). The V end lost 4 bases, the J end lost 4 bases, and 9 bases lay between the germline ends. The CDR3 runs 13 residues. The germline CDR1 and CDR2 sequences are SGHNT and YYREEE (reference sequence).

The chain employs TRBV5-4 and TRBJ1-1; 8 bases line up with TRBD1. Germline trimming cut 5 bases from V and 5 bases from J; bases unmatched to any gene: 11. Germline values: CDR1 SGHNT, CDR2 YYREEE (reference sequence). CDR3 size: 15 residues. The CDR3 DNA follows: TGTGCCAGCAGGTCAGGGGGCCGGACGGGGACTGAAGCTTTCTTT. Translation gives CASRSGGRTGTEAFF.

The V and J genes are TRBV6-1 and TRBJ2-1; 10 bases are a match to TRBD2. After removal of 1 base from V and 7 bases from J, the junction contained 4 bases not matched to a gene. This CDR3 region has 15 residues. Germline values: CDR1 MNHNS, CDR2 SASEGT. CDR3 bases: TGTGCCAGCAGTGAAGGAGGTAGCGGGAGGAATGAGCAGTTCTTC. Encoded protein: CASSEGGSGRNEQFF.

The genes are TRBV30 and TRBJ1-1, with a possible D match to TRBD1 (5 bases). Trimming left V 3 bases short and J 3 bases short, with 17 bases between. Germline-derived CDR1 and CDR2 are GTSNPN and SVGIG (reference sequence). The CDR3 totals 15 residues. The CDR3 loop is CAWSTDSMRDTEAFF. Here the CDR3 DNA reads TGTGCCTGGAGCACTGACAGTATGAGAGACACTGAAGCTTTCTTT.

The chain employs TRBV6-5 and TRBJ2-7, with D perhaps matching TRBD1 (6 bases). Trimming took 6 bases from V and 2 from J, leaving 8 bases between them. Looked up from germline, CDR1 is MNHEY and CDR2 is SVGAGI. The CDR3 has 12 amino acids. The CDR3 reads CASSRTAYEQYF. CDR3 DNA sequence: TGTGCCAGCAGCCGGACAGCCTACGAGCAGTACTTC.

The V call is TRBV5-4, the J call TRBJ2-1; 13 bases are shared with TRBD2. Germline-derived CDR1 and CDR2 are SGHNT and YYREEE (reference sequence). CDR3 length: 15 residues. The ends lost 4 bases at V and 8 bases at J; junction bases unmatched: 6. The chain's CDR3 is CASSPGLAGVHEQFF. CDR3 in DNA: TGTGCCAGCAGCCCTGGACTAGCGGGAGTCCATGAGCAGTTCTTC.

The CDR3 DNA reads TGCAGCGTTGAGGTGCGGGTGAACTCCTACGAGCAGTACTTC. It yields the protein CSVEVRVNSYEQYF. J is TRBJ2-7 and V is TRBV29-1; maybe TRBD2 (5 bases). Trimming cost V 3 bases and J 0 bases, with 12 bases left between them. The CDR3 length is 14 residues. The germline V gene encodes CDR1 SQVTM and CDR2 ANQGSEA.

This chain connects TRBV19 to TRBJ2-7, with a weak D call TRBD1 (6 bases). V lost 4 bases to trimming and J lost 4 bases, with 14 bases between them. The CDR3 is made up of 14 amino acids. Germline CDR1 and CDR2: LNHDA and SQIVND (reference sequence). CDR3 loop: CASSKQGPPYEQYF. CDR3 in DNA: TGTGCCAGTAGTAAACAGGGTCCGCCTTACGAGCAGTACTTC. Using reference TRBV19 and TRBJ2-7 for the parts outside the CDR3, the full variable domain is DGGITQSPKYLFRKEGQNVTLSCEQNLNHDAMYWYRQDPGQGLRLIYYSQIVNDFQKGDIAEGYSVSREKKESFPLTVTSAQKNPTAFYLCASSKQGPPYEQYFGPGTRLTVT.

The count of this clone is one. The chain has TRBV30 and TRBJ2-1, with unresolved D. V was cut by 6 bases and J by 0 bases, with 9 bases left in between. The CDR3 covers 13 residues. Germline V lookup: CDR1 GTSNPN, CDR2 SVGIG (reference sequence). The CDR3 region has the DNA TGTGCCTGCCGACGGAGCTCCTACAATGAGCAGTTCTTC. Translated, it gives CACRRSSYNEQFF.